Each of the 10 T cell receptor beta chains below was sequenced from the same sample in a study of blood T cell repertoires in COVID-19. Sequenced by immunoSEQ multiplex PCR; TCRdb stores in-frame clones only, minus some. The data contain about 68,000 clones, over 70% of them singletons. The sequenced sample consisted of peripheral blood. Source of these receptors: a human donor in a cohort sampled during active COVID-19.

The chain joins TRBV5-1 to TRBJ2-7; TRBD2 is a possible D gene (5 bases). The CDR3 has 14 amino acids. Germline assignment: CDR1 SGHRS and CDR2 YFSETQ. Trimming removed 4 bases from V and 3 bases from J, with 14 bases in between. CDR3 DNA sequence: TGCGCCAGCAGCCCTACTAGATTCAGCTACGAGCAGTACGTC. Its protein product is CASSPTRFSYEQYV.

This clone has just one count. The rearrangement links TRBV18 to TRBJ2-1; TRBD2 aligns across 12 bases. The trim removed 4 bases at V and 4 bases at J, leaving 2 bases unmatched. Germline assignment: CDR1 KGHSH and CDR2 LQKENI. The CDR3 runs 15 residues. CDR3 sequence: CASSLLAGGYNEQFF. Here the CDR3 DNA reads TGTGCCAGCTCACTACTAGCGGGGGGTTACAATGAGCAGTTCTTC.

This CDR3 is CASSQGTGSGNTIYF. The CDR3 nucleotides are TGCGCCAGCAGCCAAGGGACAGGGTCTGGAAACACCATATATTTT. The J gene is TRBJ1-3, the V gene TRBV4-3; TRBD1 aligns across 8 bases. Trimming at V came to 1 base and at J to 1 base, leaving 0 bases not matched to a gene. CDR3 length: 15 residues. The germline V gene has CDR1 LGHNA and CDR2 YSLEER.

The chain couples TRBV5-6 to TRBJ2-3, with 12 bases lining up with TRBD2. From germline, CDR1 is SGHDT and CDR2 YYEEEE. J lost 4 bases, V lost 0 bases, and 0 bases had no gene match. The CDR3 consists of 15 residues. The CDR3 region has the DNA TGTGCCAGCAGCTTGGGACTAGCGGGAGCAGATACGCAGTATTTT. Translation: CASSLGLAGADTQYF.

V usage is TRBV4-3 and J usage is TRBJ2-1; D is perhaps TRBD2 (6 bases). The CDR3 loop spans 13 amino acids. V dropped 4 bases and J dropped 5 bases, with 9 bases sitting between them. Germline V lookup: CDR1 LGHNA, CDR2 YSLEER. The CDR3 DNA follows: TGCGCCAGCAGCCCTAGCGAACACAATGAGCAGTTCTTC. Translating it yields CASSPSEHNEQFF.

The chain joins TRBV2 to TRBJ2-1; unclear D gene. This CDR3 contains 13 residues. The germline gives CDR1 SNHLY, CDR2 FYNNEI. Trimming took off 6 bases at V and 2 bases at J, with 8 bases between the two ends. The DNA of the CDR3 is TGTGCCAGCAGCGTGCGGCCCTACAATGAGCAGTTCTTC. It encodes CASSVRPYNEQFF.

This clone was seen only once. The chain employs TRBV13 and TRBJ1-4; weak D call: TRBD1 (5 bases). Germline CDR1 and CDR2: PRHDT and FYEKMQ (reference sequence). Trimming removed 4 bases at V and 0 bases at J, with 6 bases between. The CDR3 covers 14 residues. CDR3 loop: CASSYRTTNEKLFF. Written as DNA, the CDR3 is TGTGCCAGCAGCTACAGGACAACTAATGAAAAACTGTTTTTT. The complete variable domain, with remaining parts taken from reference TRBV13 and TRBJ1-4, reads AAGVIQSPRHLIKEKRETATLKCYPIPRHDTVYWYQQGPGQDPQFLISFYEKMQSDKGSIPDRFSAQQFSDYHSELNMSSLELGDSALYFCASSYRTTNEKLFFGSGTQLSVL.

This clone was detected a few times. The chain recombines TRBV12-3 or TRBV12-4 with TRBJ1-2, with D possibly matching TRBD1 (5 bases). V lost 2 bases, J lost 2 bases, and 6 bases lay in between. The CDR3 is 13 amino acids. CDR3 nucleotide sequence: TGTGCCAGCAGTTTAAAGGGGAACTATGGCTACACCTTC. This gives the protein CASSLKGNYGYTF.

V usage is TRBV19 and J usage is TRBJ1-5; possible D gene TRBD1, 6 bases. Germline CDR1 is LNHDA and CDR2 is SQIVND (reference sequence). V shed 5 bases and J shed 4 bases, with 12 bases lying between them. The CDR3 has 14 amino acids. CDR3 loop: CASSSQGINQPQHF. The CDR3 DNA reads TGTGCCAGTAGTTCACAGGGAATAAATCAGCCCCAGCATTTT.

The rearrangement joins TRBV7-2 to TRBJ1-6; D remains unclear. CDR1 SGHTA and CDR2 FQGNSA come from the germline V gene. This CDR3 spans 14 amino acids. Trimming stripped 4 bases from V and 7 bases from J, with 11 bases between. CDR3 coding DNA: TGTGCCAGCAGCTCCCAGTCGCGGAATTCACCCCTCCACTTT. It yields the protein CASSSQSRNSPLHF. The full variable domain, rest sourced from reference TRBV7-2 and TRBJ1-6, is GAGVSQSPSNKVTEKGKDVELRCDPISGHTALYWYRQSLGQGLEFLIYFQGNSAPDKSGLPSDRFSAERTGGSVSTLTIQRTQQEDSAVYLCASSSQSRNSPLHFGNGTRLTVT.